What follows are 11 T cell receptor beta chains derived from one specimen sequenced in a study of cytomegalovirus exposure and HLA in healthy donors. A multiplex PCR was run with 60 Vbeta primers and 13 Jbeta primers. The protocol was immunoSEQ multiplex PCR, while the TCRdb copy is restricted to in-frame clones and leaves out a portion. The top ten clones hold about 1.7% of a sample with 200,000 to 250,000 clones, approximately 80% of them seen once. The sequenced material came from PBMCs. All receptors come from a man aged 50 to 60 in good health and CMV-seronegative.

This rearrangement joins TRBV7-2 to TRBJ2-7, with a possible D match to TRBD2 (5 bases). V was shortened by 1 base and J by 2 bases, with 15 bases between the two germline ends. The CDR3 contains 16 residues. Germline V CDR1 and CDR2: SGHTA, FQGNSA. The CDR3 here is CASSLDLLSGAYEQYF. CDR3 sequence (DNA): TGTGCCAGCAGCTTAGATCTTTTGTCCGGGGCCTACGAGCAGTACTTC.

This clone appeared once. CDR3 sequence (DNA): TGCGCCAGCAGCTTTTCCCGGGACAGCACCTACGAGCAGTACTTC. Translated: CASSFSRDSTYEQYF. This chain connects TRBV5-1 to TRBJ2-7; 7 nucleotides match TRBD1. The CDR3 contains 15 residues. After removal of 2 bases from V and 2 bases from J, the junction contained 7 bases not matched to a gene. Per the germline V gene, CDR1 is SGHRS and CDR2 is YFSETQ.

This sequence joins TRBV2 and TRBJ2-7, with D perhaps TRBD2 (7 bases). There are 16 residues in the CDR3. Germline V gives CDR1 SNHLY, CDR2 FYNNEI. V gave up 0 bases and J gave up 0 bases, with 12 bases separating them. The CDR3 sequence: CASSEARGRISYEQYF. For the CDR3, the DNA is TGTGCCAGCAGTGAAGCGCGGGGGCGGATCTCCTACGAGCAGTACTTC.

V usage is TRBV10-3 and J usage is TRBJ2-1; TRBD2 matches 11 bases. In germline, CDR1 is ENHRY, CDR2 SYGVKD. Trimming cost V 5 bases and J 7 bases; bases outside gene matches: 7. This CDR3 contains 15 residues. This CDR3 reads CAISPTSGMTNEQFF. The CDR3 DNA follows: TGTGCCATCAGTCCGACTAGCGGGATGACAAATGAGCAGTTCTTC.

V is TRBV10-2 and J is TRBJ2-7, with a weak D call TRBD2 (6 bases). The germline CDR1 and CDR2 sequences are WSHSY and SAAADI. V dropped 2 bases and J dropped 2 bases, with 10 bases sitting between them. The CDR3 totals 14 residues. The CDR3 loop is CASSEGGFPYEQYF. The CDR3 DNA reads TGCGCCAGCAGTGAGGGAGGGTTCCCCTACGAGCAGTACTTC.

This clone has more than one count but fewer than ten. V is TRBV27 and J is TRBJ2-7, with no clear D. The CDR3 is 16 amino acids. The ends were cut back, 1 base at V and 0 bases at J, with 13 bases in the middle. Per the germline V gene, CDR1 is MNHEY and CDR2 is SMNVEV (reference sequence). CDR3 protein: CASSLLAPPSSYEQYF. DNA of the CDR3: TGTGCCAGCAGTTTATTGGCGCCTCCTAGCTCCTACGAGCAGTACTTC.

This rearrangement joins TRBV6-6 to TRBJ2-7; 8 nucleotides line up with TRBD1. V trimming: 8 bases; J trimming: 1 base; junction bases outside the gene matches: 7. Germline values: CDR1 MNHNY, CDR2 SVGAGI (reference sequence). This CDR3 comprises 14 residues. The CDR3 is CASRQGAGSYEQYF. The CDR3 coding sequence is TGTGCCAGCCGGCAGGGGGCGGGATCCTACGAGCAGTACTTC.

The rearrangement joins TRBV30 to TRBJ2-7; TRBD1 matches at 9 bases. This CDR3 region has 12 residues. V shed 2 bases and J 6 bases; nucleotides not matched to a gene: 2. Looked up from germline, CDR1 is GTSNPN and CDR2 is SVGIG (reference sequence). The CDR3 DNA is TGTGCCTGGAGTCGACAGGGGGGCGAGCAGTACTTC. Translation: CAWSRQGGEQYF.

For the CDR3, the DNA is TGTGCCAGCAGCTTTGGACCAGGGATTCAAGAGACCCAGTACTTC. Translating it yields CASSFGPGIQETQYF. The chain recombines TRBV5-4 with TRBJ2-5; a weak D match, TRBD1 (5 bases). The V gene's germline CDR1 is SGHNT and CDR2 YYREEE (reference sequence). The CDR3 loop spans 15 amino acids. The V end was cut by 2 bases, the J end by 2 bases, with 13 bases between.

The chain recombines TRBV27 with TRBJ2-2; 14 bases agree with TRBD2. Germline CDR1 is MNHEY and CDR2 is SMNVEV (reference sequence). Trimming took 3 bases from V and 1 from J; bases not matched to a gene: 4. The CDR3 has 18 amino acids. CDR3 residues: CASSFQGTSGRNTGELFF. The CDR3 DNA reads TGTGCCAGCAGTTTCCAGGGGACTAGCGGGAGGAACACCGGGGAGCTGTTTTTT.

This clone was counted a few times. This chain uses TRBV18 with TRBJ2-1; 11 bases fit TRBD1. Trimming took 6 bases from V and 6 from J; bases not matched to a gene: 4. Looked up from germline, CDR1 is KGHSH and CDR2 is LQKENI. This CDR3 comprises 14 residues. CDR3 DNA sequence: TGTGCCAGCTCTCCCGGGACAGGGGGCAATGAGCAGTTCTTC. Translation: CASSPGTGGNEQFF.